Listed below are T cell receptor beta chains from one sample, sequenced in a study of tumor and adjacent non-tumor tissue in lung cancer. Using its own MiXCR run on the multiplex PCR reads, TCRdb lists one record per CDR3 protein. The data contain approximately 150,000 distinct CDR3 sequences, around 65% of them seen just once; the ten biggest clones take up 15% to 20%. The sample was lung tumor tissue. The receptor source for this set is a man in his fifties or sixties with small cell lung cancer. Both conserved end residues are part of each CDR3. A D gene is named only where the DNA matches it firmly. Clone size is shown for a subset of rows, as once, few, many or a class of expanded clone.

CASSDLRGSGEQFF TGTGCCAGCAGCGACCTACGAGGGAGTGGCGAGCAGTTCTTC NA TRBJ2-1 TRBV11-2 NA
CGSSSSGASSGANVLTF TGTGGCAGCAGCTCATCCGGGGCGAGTTCTGGGGCCAACGTCCTGACTTTC NA TRBJ2-6 TRBV11-2 NA
CASSAYRGLNYGYTF TGTGCCAGCAGTGCTTACAGGGGGTTGAACTATGGCTACACCTTC TRBD1 TRBJ1-2 TRBV6-2/TRBV6-3 NA
CAGSYEREGPNIQYF TGTGCCGGCAGTTACGAGCGGGAGGGCCCAAACATTCAGTACTTC TRBD2 TRBJ2-4 TRBV6-5 NA
CACSPRRESEAFF TGTGCCTGCAGTCCCCGAAGGGAATCTGAAGCTTTCTTT NA TRBJ1-1 TRBV12-3/TRBV12-4 NA
CASSSNQEIQYF TGCGCCAGCAGCAGCAATCAAGAGATCCAGTACTTC NA TRBJ2-5 TRBV5-1 NA
CASIARTPSNQPQHF TGTGCCAGCATAGCCCGGACACCCAGCAATCAGCCCCAGCATTTT NA TRBJ1-5 TRBV6-1 NA
CSARKGLMGDTQYF TGCAGTGCTCGGAAGGGACTTATGGGAGATACGCAGTATTTT NA TRBJ2-3 TRBV20-1 many
CASGSGQPYNEQFF TGTGCCAGCGGTTCGGGACAGCCCTACAATGAGCAGTTCTTC TRBD1 TRBJ2-1 TRBV27 few
CSVNLAGGTWELFF TGCAGTGTTAACCTAGCGGGAGGGACCTGGGAGCTGTTTTTT TRBD2 TRBJ2-2 TRBV20-1 NA
CSARSSGTSSHSEQFF TGCAGTGCTAGAAGCTCCGGGACTAGCAGTCACAGTGAGCAGTTCTTC TRBD2 TRBJ2-1 TRBV20-1 NA
CSARASVRGVTQYF TGCAGTGCTAGAGCAAGCGTGAGGGGTGTGACCCAGTACTTC NA TRBJ2-5 TRBV20-1 NA
CAALAVYNERFF TGTGCTGCACTAGCGGTCTACAATGAGCGGTTCTTC TRBD2 TRBJ2-1 TRBV12-5 NA
CTSSYSTGVQYF TGTACCAGCAGTTACTCGACGGGGGTGCAGTACTTC NA TRBJ2-7 TRBV6-5 NA
CASSLEAEQYF TGTGCCAGCAGCTTAGAGGCCGAGCAGTACTTC NA TRBJ2-7 TRBV11-3 many
CASSEAGEQFF TGTGCCAGCAGTGAAGCGGGGGAGCAGTTCTTC NA TRBJ2-1 TRBV2 NA
CGSSYSTCDQPQYF TGTGGCAGCAGTTACTCGACTTGTGATCAGCCCCAGTATTTT NA TRBJ2-3 TRBV6-5 NA
CASGQTGIDTQYF TGTGCCAGCGGACAGACTGGCATAGATACGCAGTATTTT NA TRBJ2-3 TRBV28 once
CASRGGVSGSYEQYF TGCGCCAGCAGAGGAGGAGTCAGCGGTTCCTACGAACAGTACTTC NA TRBJ2-7 TRBV4-1 NA
CASSRTRNQPQHF TGTGCCAGCAGTCGGACACGGAATCAGCCCCAGCATTTT NA TRBJ1-5 TRBV12-3/TRBV12-4 NA
CASSRTSGDTGGLFF TGTGCCAGCAGCCGAACTAGCGGCGACACCGGGGGGCTCTTTTTT TRBD2 TRBJ2-2 TRBV5-4 NA
CASIGGPDEQYF TGTGCCAGCATCGGGGGGCCAGACGAGCAGTACTTC NA TRBJ2-7 TRBV21-1 NA
CASILSQGPYEQYF TGTGCCAGCATCTTAAGCCAGGGACCCTACGAGCAGTACTTC NA TRBJ2-7 TRBV11-1 NA
CAGSALDMQYF TGTGCCGGCAGCGCCTTAGATATGCAGTATTTT NA TRBJ2-3 TRBV11-2 NA
CSVVGQGANVLFF NA NA TRBJ2-1 TRBV29-1 NA
CASNPGTSGGAINTGELFF TGTGCCAGCAACCCTGGGACTAGCGGGGGGGCTATAAACACCGGGGAGCTGTTTTTT TRBD2 TRBJ2-2 TRBV11-3 NA
CVVGTVYDEQFF TGTGTCGTGGGGACAGTTTACGATGAGCAGTTCTTC TRBD1 TRBJ2-1 TRBV10-3 NA
CASSLVRSPDKVMNEQFF TGTGCCAGCAGCTTAGTTCGGTCCCCCGACAAGGTTATGAATGAGCAGTTCTTC NA TRBJ2-1 TRBV11-2 NA
CASSGHEREEYF TGTGCCAGCAGCGGACATGAGCGCGAGGAGTACTTC NA TRBJ2-7 TRBV11-1 NA
CSARDGRKNIQYF TGCAGTGCTAGAGACGGACGGAAAAACATTCAGTACTTC NA TRBJ2-4 TRBV20-1 many
CASRPRAGITEQFF TGTGCCAGCAGACCACGCGCAGGGATTACTGAGCAGTTCTTC NA TRBJ2-1 TRBV11-2 NA
CASSPLDGCTGELFF TGTGCCAGCAGCCCCCTTGATGGATGCACCGGGGAGCTGTTTTTT NA TRBJ2-2 TRBV11-2 NA
CASSGRDRGSYNEQFF TGTGCCAGCAGTGGCCGGGACAGGGGGTCCTACAATGAGCAGTTCTTC TRBD1 TRBJ2-1 TRBV6-2/TRBV6-3 NA
CASSSDREPQYF TGTGCCAGCAGCTCAGACAGGGAGCCCCAGTACTTC TRBD1 TRBJ2-5 TRBV11-2 NA
CASSYRDNHYEQYF TGTGCCAGCAGTTACAGGGACAACCACTACGAGCAATACTTC NA TRBJ2-7 TRBV6-5 once
CASSWSGGDLYEQYF TGTGCCAGCAGCTGGTCAGGGGGCGACTTGTACGAGCAGTACTTC TRBD1 TRBJ2-7 TRBV28 NA
CASSSPGTEETQYF TGTGCCAGCAGCTCCCCAGGGACTGAAGAGACCCAGTACTTC NA TRBJ2-5 TRBV7-9 many
CSARDRQGRADTQYF TGCAGTGCTAGAGATCGGCAGGGGAGAGCAGATACGCAGTATTTT NA TRBJ2-3 TRBV20-1 few
CASTITGRTDTQYF TGTGCCAGCACCATAACCGGCCGCACAGATACGCAGTATTTT NA TRBJ2-3 TRBV11-3 NA
CASSDSKPSDTQYF TGTGCCAGCAGTGACTCGAAGCCGTCAGATACGCAGTATTTT NA TRBJ2-3 TRBV6-4 NA
CASSLSGQETQYF TGTGCCAGCAGCTTGTCAGGGCAAGAGACCCAGTACTTC NA TRBJ2-5 TRBV5-4 NA
CSARPGQSNQPQHF TGCAGTGCTAGACCGGGACAAAGTAATCAGCCCCAGCATTTT NA TRBJ1-5 TRBV20-1 many
CSGRGQSETQYF TGCAGTGGCAGGGGGCAATCGGAGACCCAGTACTTC TRBD1 TRBJ2-5 TRBV20-1 many
CVSSRLMNTDAFF TGTGTAAGCAGTAGACTGATGAACACTGATGCTTTCTTT NA TRBJ1-1 TRBV6-1 NA
CASLEGSSTGELFF TGTGCCAGCCTCGAAGGGTCTTCCACTGGGGAGCTGTTTTTT NA TRBJ2-2 TRBV6-1 NA
CSSIGISQNTEAIF TGCAGCTCAATCGGGATTTCCCAGAACACTGAAGCTATCTTT NA TRBJ1-1 TRBV29-1 NA
CATSDRSTDTQYF TGTGCCACCAGTGATCGTAGCACAGATACGCAGTATTTT NA TRBJ2-3 TRBV24-1 NA